The rows below give T cell receptor beta chains drawn from one sample of a study of blood T cells in healthy people across ages. TCRdb passed the 5' RACE reads through MiXCR, listing each CDR3 protein once. The sample yields 700,000 to 900,000 distinct CDR3 sequences, 20% to 30% seen once. These data also featured in a second study, about T cells of mothers and their children.

Specimen: blood. The receptors shown here come from a boy younger than 18 in good health. Each CDR3 is given with its conserved first and last residue. A D gene is named only where the DNA matches it firmly. Not all rows give a size; the values are once, few, many and, for expanded clones, a class.

TRBV6-5,TRBJ2-5,TRBD1,NA,CASSYTTGKETQYF,TGTGCCAGCAGTTACACGACAGGGAAAGAGACCCAGTACTTC
TRBV12-3/TRBV12-4,TRBJ2-3,TRBD2,NA,CASRGSGGGRADAQYF,TGTGCCAGCAGGGGGTCCGGCGGGGGGAGAGCAGATGCGCAGTATTTT
TRBV20-1,TRBJ2-6,NA,few,CSARTRANVLTF,TGCAGTGCTAGGACTAGGGCCAACGTCCTGACTTTC
TRBV7-2,TRBJ2-1,NA,NA,CASSRVRGSEQFF,TGTGCCAGCAGCCGCGTCAGGGGTTCTGAGCAGTTCTTC
TRBV6-5,TRBJ1-1,TRBD1,NA,CASSYQPGGNTEAFF,TGTGCCAGCAGTTACCAGCCAGGGGGCAATACTGAAGCTTTCTTT
TRBV5-1,TRBJ2-7,NA,NA,CASSPEAAGGQYF,TGCGCCAGCAGCCCGGAGGCAGCAGGCGGGCAGTACTTC
TRBV20-1,TRBJ2-7,NA,few,CSARGQRGAYEQYF,TGCAGTGCTAGAGGGCAAAGGGGCGCATACGAGCAGTACTTC
TRBV7-6,TRBJ2-5,NA,NA,CASSLVLTWERETQYF,TGTGCCAGCAGCTTAGTTTTAACGTGGGAGCGAGAGACCCAGTACTTC
TRBV16,TRBJ2-7,NA,many,CASSQAVGGYEQYF,TGTGCCAGCAGCCAAGCGGTGGGTGGCTACGAGCAGTACTTC
TRBV19,TRBJ2-5,NA,NA,CASSVARGSETQYF,TGTGCCAGTAGCGTAGCGCGCGGGTCGGAGACCCAGTACTTC
TRBV7-6,TRBJ2-1,NA,few,CASSLARGPTYNEQFF,TGTGCCAGCAGCTTAGCGCGGGGGCCTACTTACAATGAGCAGTTCTTC
TRBV5-1,TRBJ1-1,NA,once,CASSLVFRGNTEAFF,TGCGCCAGCAGCTTGGTATTTAGGGGGAACACTGAAGCTTTCTTT
TRBV20-1,TRBJ1-4,NA,few,CSARTGTREKLFF,TGCAGTGCTAGAACTGGGACCCGGGAAAAACTGTTTTTT
TRBV7-8,TRBJ2-7,NA,few,CASSLGQKAGWDEQYF,TGTGCCAGCAGCTTAGGACAAAAGGCCGGGTGGGACGAGCAGTACTTC
TRBV29-1,TRBJ1-4,TRBD1,NA,CSVAGTGKELFF,TGCAGCGTTGCGGGGACAGGGAAAGAACTGTTTTTT
TRBV20-1,TRBJ2-3,NA,few,CSALPRAEGDTQYF,TGCAGTGCTCTCCCCCGCGCCGAGGGGGATACGCAGTATTTT